This T cell receptor (beta chain) was recovered during a study of beta chain features in type 1 diabetes. General study findings and limits: Researchers report that Type 1 diabetes patients had moderately but significantly shorter TCRB CDR3s across all four CD4+ subsets. The analysis here could not establish whether HLA type shapes TCRB rearrangement.

The entirety of the isolated RNA underwent reverse transcription, so expressed TCRB transcripts were sequenced. Clones were sequenced by immunoSEQ multiplex PCR, and TCRdb holds only the in-frame ones, with some missing. Among around 250,000 clones listed, approximately 15% were seen once. In regard to this clone: Its target is not known.

The TCR was taken from a man aged 25-45 years with type 1 diabetes. The sequencing input was naive CD4+ T cells from blood.

For the CDR3, the DNA is TGTGCCAGCAGCTTAGATGGCTACCCGAGAAGCGGGAGGACAGTCTACGAGCAGTACTTC. Its translation: CASSLDGYPRSGRTVYEQYF. The chain joins TRBV11-2 to TRBJ2-7, with TRBD2 matching 9 bases. J gave up 3 bases and V 0 bases, and 18 bases lay outside the gene matches. The germline V gene encodes CDR1 SGHAT and CDR2 FQNNGV. This CDR3 is 20 amino acids long. Using reference TRBV11-2 and TRBJ2-7 for the parts outside the CDR3, the full variable domain is EAGVAQSPRYKIIEKRQSVAFWCNPISGHATLYWYQQILGQGPKLLIQFQNNGVVDDSQLPKDRFSAERLKGVDSTLKIQPAKLEDSAVYLCASSLDGYPRSGRTVYEQYFGPGTRLTVT.